The 24 T cell receptor beta chains below all came from one sample that was sequenced in a study of identical twins. MiXCR, applied by TCRdb to the 5' RACE reads, yields one record per CDR3 protein. Among 500,000 to 650,000 distinct CDR3 sequences listed, around 24% were seen once. These data also featured in a second study, about yellow fever vaccine responses in identical twins.

Sequenced sample: CD4+ T cells sorted from blood. All receptors derive from a woman aged 18 to 35 in good health.

The genes are TRBV6-1 and TRBJ2-1; no clear D. The CDR3 extends over 13 amino acids. V lost 5 bases and J lost 4, with 9 bases in between. Germline lookup yields CDR1 MNHNS and CDR2 SASEGT. DNA for the CDR3: TGTGCCAGCAGTCTGGCGGAATACAATGAGCAGTTCTTC. Protein product: CASSLAEYNEQFF.

The V gene is TRBV5-6, the J gene TRBJ2-1; maybe TRBD2 (6 bases). V was shortened by 4 bases and J by 1 base, with 12 bases between the two germline ends. Germline V gene sequence: CDR1 SGHDT, CDR2 YYEEEE. This CDR3 is 15 amino acids long. CDR3 DNA sequence: TGTGCCAGCAGCCTCCCGGGAGTATCCTACAATGAGCAGTTCTTC. This encodes CASSLPGVSYNEQFF.

This clonotype was counted a few times. V gene TRBV20-1 combines with J gene TRBJ2-3; 9 bases align to TRBD2. Germline CDR1 and CDR2: DFQATT and SNEGSKA (reference sequence). The CDR3 extends over 14 amino acids. J was trimmed by 2 bases and V by 2 bases; bases with no gene match: 2. CDR3 DNA sequence: TGCAGTGCTAGATGGACTAGCGCCACAGATACGCAGTATTTT. Translating gives CSARWTSATDTQYF.

This sequence joins TRBV7-9 and TRBJ2-4; D is perhaps TRBD2 (6 bases). Per the germline V gene, CDR1 is SEHNR and CDR2 is FQNEAQ (reference sequence). The CDR3 runs 17 residues. The ends were cut back, 5 bases at V and 8 bases at J, with 25 bases in the middle. CDR3 sequence (DNA): TGTGCCAGCAGCCGGATTCGGGAGAGCCTGACACCGGACATTCAGTACTTC. It encodes CASSRIRESLTPDIQYF.

The chain recombines TRBV5-5 with TRBJ1-2, with TRBD1 identical over 8 bases. The V gene end was trimmed by 4 bases and the J gene end by 8 bases; junction bases not matched to a gene: 10. CDR3 size: 14 residues. Looked up from germline, CDR1 is SGHKS and CDR2 is YYEKEE (reference sequence). The CDR3 DNA sequence: TGTGCCAGCAGCCGGACGACAGGGGTGGTAGGCTACACCTTC. Protein: CASSRTTGVVGYTF.

A few counts support this clonotype. The chain combines TRBV12-3 or TRBV12-4 with TRBJ1-1, with 7 bases fitting TRBD1. The CDR3 loop spans 11 amino acids. J lost 11 bases, V lost 3 bases, and 3 bases had no gene match. The CDR3 region has the DNA TGTGCCAGCAGTTTGACAGGGAGTGCTTTCTTT. It encodes CASSLTGSAFF.

The V gene is TRBV11-3, the J gene TRBJ2-1, with D maybe TRBD2 (6 bases). Trimming left V 5 bases short and J 6 bases short, with 17 bases between. Per the germline V gene, CDR1 is SGHNT and CDR2 is YENEEA. The CDR3 is made up of 15 amino acids. As DNA, the CDR3 is TGTGCCAGCAGCCCGGGCCTTAGCGGCAGCAATGAGCAGTTCTTC. Encoded protein: CASSPGLSGSNEQFF. Full variable domain (missing parts from reference TRBV11-3 and TRBJ2-1): EAGVVQSPRYKIIEKKQPVAFWCNPISGHNTLYWYLQNLGQGPELLIRYENEEAVDDSQLPKDRFSAERLKGVDSTLKIQPAELGDSAVYLCASSPGLSGSNEQFFGPGTRLTVL.

The CDR3 region has the DNA TGTGCCAGCAGCCCCGGGCTCATCTACGAGCAGTACTTC. Its translation: CASSPGLIYEQYF. V usage is TRBV14 and J usage is TRBJ2-7; unclear D gene. The germline V and J ends were trimmed by 4 bases and 3 bases, with 10 bases remaining between them. Germline V lookup: CDR1 SGHDN, CDR2 FVKESK. The CDR3 extends over 13 amino acids.

This clonotype was observed a few times. The rearrangement joins TRBV12-3 or TRBV12-4 to TRBJ1-5, with D hard to call. The CDR3 totals 14 residues. V shed 1 base and J shed 9 bases, with 13 bases lying between them. In DNA form, the CDR3 reads TGTGCCAGCAGTTTAGGGGAGGGAGCCTCGCCCCAGCATTTT. As protein: CASSLGEGASPQHF.

The genes are TRBV12-3 or TRBV12-4 and TRBJ2-2, with D unclear. V was clipped by 3 bases and J by 6 bases, with 8 bases between them. This CDR3 is built from 13 residues. The CDR3 sequence is CASSFSASGELFF. Written as DNA, the CDR3 is TGTGCCAGCAGTTTTTCTGCGTCCGGGGAGCTGTTTTTT.

The gene calls are TRBV20-1 and TRBJ2-1; D possibly uses TRBD1 or TRBD2 (5 bases each). Trimming took 6 bases from V and 6 from J, leaving 18 bases between them. CDR3 size: 14 residues. CDR1 and CDR2 (germline): DFQATT, SNEGSKA (reference sequence). CDR3 bases: TGCAGTGCCACCCCCCCCGGGACGGTCAATGAGCAGTTCTTC. Translation: CSATPPGTVNEQFF.

This chain connects TRBV6-5 to TRBJ1-5; no clear D gene. Trimming removed 2 bases from V and 4 bases from J, with 15 bases in between. The CDR3 consists of 16 residues. CDR1 is MNHEY, CDR2 SVGAGI, per germline. CDR3 sequence: CASSYLGPVGNQPQHF. In DNA, the CDR3 is TGTGCCAGCAGTTACCTCGGGCCCGTAGGGAATCAGCCCCAGCATTTT.

The sample holds many counts of this clonotype. The gene calls are TRBV10-3 and TRBJ2-3, with 10 nucleotides matching TRBD2. The CDR3 runs to 17 residues. V trimming: 4 bases; J trimming: 5 bases; junction bases outside the gene matches: 12. Germline CDR1 reads ENHRY; CDR2 reads SYGVKD. Here the CDR3 reads CAISAVAGGGVGDTQYF. The CDR3 nucleotides are TGTGCCATCAGTGCTGTAGCGGGAGGAGGTGTTGGAGATACGCAGTATTTT.

The chain's CDR3 is CANSPRWELCNEQFF. The CDR3 nucleotides read TGTGCCAACAGCCCCCGGTGGGAGCTGTGCAATGAGCAGTTCTTC. The rearrangement uses TRBV18 and TRBJ2-1, with D possibly being TRBD2 (5 bases). There are 15 residues in the CDR3. CDR1 and CDR2 from the germline V gene are KGHSH and LQKENI. V was trimmed by 10 bases and J by 6 bases, leaving 22 bases between them.

This clonotype was detected only once. The chain combines TRBV9 with TRBJ2-5, with 8 nucleotides matching TRBD2. Germline V gene sequence: CDR1 SGDLS, CDR2 YYNGEE. This CDR3 is built from 15 residues. V trimming: 2 bases; J trimming: 1 base; junction bases outside the gene matches: 4. The CDR3 spells CASSVLAGPQETQYF. The DNA for the CDR3 is TGTGCCAGCAGCGTCCTAGCGGGCCCCCAAGAGACCCAGTACTTC.

The chain joins TRBV3-1 to TRBJ2-3, with D perhaps TRBD1 (5 bases). Germline CDR1 reads LGHDT; CDR2 reads YNNKEL (reference sequence). The CDR3 covers 14 residues. Trimming pared 0 bases from V and 8 bases from J, leaving 12 bases between. The CDR3 DNA sequence: TGTGCCAGCAGCCAAGACGTGAGCCAGGGTACGCAGTATTTT. Translated: CASSQDVSQGTQYF.

The chain has TRBV6-1 and TRBJ2-1; 10 bases map to TRBD1. Trimming removed 6 bases from V and 6 bases from J; junction bases left unmatched: 8. CDR1 and CDR2 from the germline V gene are MNHNS and SASEGT. CDR3 size: 15 residues. The CDR3 DNA follows: TGTGCCAGCAGCCAACCGGGACAGGGGCCCAATGAGCAGTTCTTC. The encoded protein is CASSQPGQGPNEQFF.

The chain combines TRBV5-1 with TRBJ2-5; the D gene is possibly TRBD1 (6 bases). The ends were cut back, 3 bases at V and 1 base at J, with 13 bases in the middle. The CDR3 totals 15 residues. Germline V lookup: CDR1 SGHRS, CDR2 YFSETQ. CDR3 sequence reads: CASSSLTGVQETQYF. In DNA form, the CDR3 reads TGCGCCAGCAGCTCCTTGACAGGAGTCCAAGAGACCCAGTACTTC.

The table lists this clonotype with a few counts. This chain uses TRBV3-1 with TRBJ2-7, with 9 bases identical to TRBD2. Per germline, CDR1 LGHDT and CDR2 YNNKEL (reference sequence). V was pared by 4 bases and J by 4 bases, with 2 bases of the junction left unmatched. The CDR3 loop spans 13 amino acids. DNA of the CDR3: TGTGCCAGCAGCCCGGCGGGAGGGTACGAGCAGTACTTC. Residues: CASSPAGGYEQYF.

V gene TRBV6-5 combines with J gene TRBJ2-4; D unclear. V shed 0 bases and J shed 1 base, with 13 bases lying between them. Germline CDR1 reads MNHEY; CDR2 reads SVGAGI. The CDR3 covers 17 residues. CDR3 in DNA: TGTGCCAGCAGTTACTCTTTGCCGGGTTCGGCCAAAAACATTCAGTACTTC. Protein product: CASSYSLPGSAKNIQYF.

The V and J genes are TRBV6-1 and TRBJ1-2, with D unresolved. The germline gives CDR1 MNHNS, CDR2 SASEGT. V was pared by 5 bases and J by 1 base, with 17 bases between. This CDR3 is 16 amino acids long. The CDR3 loop reads CASSPLIGRINYGYTF. The CDR3 bases are TGTGCCAGCAGTCCTTTAATCGGTAGAATTAACTATGGCTACACCTTC.

V and J are TRBV19 and TRBJ2-6; D not resolved. Between the trimmed V and J ends, which lost 3 bases and 0 bases, there was a span of 9 bases. Per the germline V gene, CDR1 is LNHDA and CDR2 is SQIVND (reference sequence). The CDR3 is 16 amino acids. The CDR3 sequence: CASSMGRTSGANVLTF. The CDR3 DNA reads TGTGCCAGTAGTATGGGCAGGACCTCTGGGGCCAACGTCCTGACTTTC.

J is TRBJ2-1 and V is TRBV7-2, with D unclear. This CDR3 has 13 residues. Germline CDR1 reads SGHTA; CDR2 reads FQGNSA. The V gene lost 10 bases and the J gene lost 4 bases, with 14 bases spanning the gap. The CDR3 DNA is TGTGCCACCTCGTGGGCTCGATACAATGAGCAGTTCTTC. This gives the protein CATSWARYNEQFF.

J is TRBJ1-2 and V is TRBV12-3 or TRBV12-4; maybe TRBD1 (6 bases). This CDR3 has 13 residues. V lost 7 bases and J lost 8, with 17 bases in between. In DNA, the CDR3 is TGTGCCAGCAACAAGGGACAACTCGGAGGCTACACCTTC. This sequence encodes CASNKGQLGGYTF.